A single sample gave rise to the 7 T cell receptor beta chains below, sequenced in a study of patients and donors after allogeneic stem cell transplantation. TCRdb re-called the RT-PCR reads with MiXCR, one entry per CDR3 protein. The table includes 150,000 to 200,000 distinct CDR3 sequences, about 29% detected once. Sequencing was carried out using blood, either unsorted or a sorted T cell fraction (not recorded which). These receptors all come from a human donor who was either an allogeneic HSCT recipient or a stem cell or donor lymphocyte infusion donor (not recorded which). It is not recorded whose cells these are; they may come from a transplant donor.

This clonotype was detected only a few times. The chain has TRBV11-1 and TRBJ2-1, with D unclear. CDR3 length: 15 residues. The ends were cut back, 3 bases at V and 0 bases at J, with 9 bases in the middle. Germline CDR1 SGHAT, CDR2 FQDESV (reference sequence). CDR3 DNA: TGTGCCAGCAGCTTCTCAGCGAGCTCCTACAATGAGCAGTTCTTC. This encodes CASSFSASSYNEQFF.

The chain uses TRBV6-5 and TRBJ2-7; 7 positions match TRBD1. With V trimmed by 6 bases and J by 6 bases, 14 bases remained unmatched. The CDR3 sequence is 15 residues long. The germline gives CDR1 MNHEY, CDR2 SVGAGI. The CDR3, as DNA: TGTGCCAGCAGCCGATACCGGGACAGCCGCAGCGAGCAGTACTTC. Translation: CASSRYRDSRSEQYF.

This sequence joins TRBV20-1 and TRBJ1-3, with 9 bases lining up with TRBD1. The CDR3 is made up of 15 amino acids. The germline V gene has CDR1 DFQATT and CDR2 SNEGSKA (reference sequence). The junction had 7 bases not matched to a gene; V was cut back by 5 bases and J by 2 bases. The CDR3: CSARYRTGAGNTIYF. The CDR3 DNA sequence: TGCAGTGCTCGATACCGGACAGGGGCTGGAAACACCATATATTTT.

This CDR3 reads CSVAPRHHYNEQFF. For the CDR3, the DNA is TGCAGCGTCGCCCCGCGGCACCACTACAATGAGCAGTTCTTC. The chain couples TRBV29-1 to TRBJ2-1; D call uncertain. Looked up from germline, CDR1 is SQVTM and CDR2 is ANQGSEA. The V end was cut by 6 bases, the J end by 3 bases, with 15 bases between. There are 14 residues in the CDR3.

V usage is TRBV3-1 and J usage is TRBJ2-2; the D is unclear. The CDR3 is 12 residues long. Trimming removed 4 bases at V and 6 bases at J, with 6 bases between. Germline CDR1 and CDR2: LGHDT and YNNKEL (reference sequence). The chain's CDR3 is CASSPYPGELFF. The DNA of the CDR3 is TGTGCCAGCAGCCCCTACCCCGGGGAGCTGTTTTTT.

This clonotype was picked up a small number of times. This sequence joins TRBV24-1 and TRBJ2-1; TRBD2 matches at 8 bases. The CDR3 contains 14 residues. V trimming: 8 bases; J trimming: 8 bases; junction bases outside the gene matches: 10. CDR1 KGHDR and CDR2 SFDVKD come from the germline V gene. CDR3 sequence reads: CATKSSGSSHEQFF. The CDR3 DNA follows: TGTGCCACCAAGTCCAGCGGGAGTTCTCATGAGCAGTTCTTC.

The gene calls are TRBV7-8 and TRBJ1-4; no firm D call. The CDR3 extends over 17 amino acids. V was clipped by 1 base and J by 1 base, with 13 bases between them. The germline V gene encodes CDR1 SGHVS and CDR2 FQNEAQ. The CDR3 DNA sequence: TGTGCCAGCAGCTTAGAAACACCGCTCCTAACTAATGAAAAACTGTTTTTT. Residues: CASSLETPLLTNEKLFF.